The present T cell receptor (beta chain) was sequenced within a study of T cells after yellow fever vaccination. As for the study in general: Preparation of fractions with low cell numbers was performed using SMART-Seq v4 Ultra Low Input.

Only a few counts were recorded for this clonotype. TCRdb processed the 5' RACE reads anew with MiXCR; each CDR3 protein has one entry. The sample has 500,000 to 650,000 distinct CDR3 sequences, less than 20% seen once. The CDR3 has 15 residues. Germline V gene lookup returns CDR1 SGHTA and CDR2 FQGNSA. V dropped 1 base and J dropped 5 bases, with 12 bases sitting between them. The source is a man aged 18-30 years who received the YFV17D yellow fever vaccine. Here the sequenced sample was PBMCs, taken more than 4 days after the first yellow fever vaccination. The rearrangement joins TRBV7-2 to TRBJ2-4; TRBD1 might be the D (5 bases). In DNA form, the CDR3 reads TGTGCCAGCAGCTTAGTTGGGGCCTTGGAAAACATTCAGTACTTC. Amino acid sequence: CASSLVGALENIQYF.